This entry lists 21 T cell receptor beta chains sequenced from one sample in a study of human T cells and chemical hapten exposure. Documented time point: patch test 2, 6 weeks after DPC sensitization. Indicated treatment: therapeutic diphenylcyclopropenone sensitization with weekly scalp DPC. TCRdb re-called the RACE reads through MiXCR, storing one row per CDR3 protein. The sample has 65,000 to 95,000 distinct CDR3 sequences, around 6.7% seen once. Source: whole blood, taken in connection with sensitization to the hapten diphenylcyclopropenone (DPC). These receptors all stem from a woman aged 30 to 39 with alopecia areata. Some clones in this sample may be carry-over from other donors' samples.

The chain is built from TRBV2 and TRBJ1-1; 10 bases match TRBD1. The CDR3 is made up of 18 amino acids. J gave up 3 bases and V 4 bases, and 14 bases lay outside the gene matches. Germline V gene sequence: CDR1 SNHLY, CDR2 FYNNEI. The CDR3 region is CASSVGGAGQGMDTEAFF. The CDR3 DNA is TGTGCCAGCAGTGTTGGCGGCGCGGGACAGGGGATGGACACTGAAGCTTTCTTT.

Regarding this clonotype: Without the conserved terminal phenylalanine or tryptophan, this CDR3 likely stems from a read error. The CDR3, as DNA: TGTGCCAGCAGCTTAGGGCGGGGGCTGAGCACAGATACGCAGTATTCT. Translation gives CASSLGRGLSTDTQYS. This rearrangement joins TRBV7-2 to TRBJ2-3; D is perhaps TRBD2 (7 bases). V was shortened by 1 base and J by 0 bases, with 11 bases between the two germline ends. Germline V gene sequence: CDR1 SGHTA, CDR2 FQGNSA. The CDR3 contains 16 residues.

This clonotype was seen more than once but under ten times. This chain links TRBV6-1 with TRBJ2-1; 8 nucleotides agree with TRBD2. CDR1 is MNHNS and CDR2 is SASEGT in the germline V gene. The CDR3 length is 16 residues. V shed 6 bases, J shed 1 base, and the junction held 8 bases outside the gene matches. CDR3 sequence reads: CASSTTGGRSYNEQFF. Written as DNA, the CDR3 is TGTGCCAGCAGCACGACGGGAGGGAGGTCCTACAATGAGCAGTTCTTC.

To note about this clonotype: Given a much more abundant clone one base away, this may be a read error. V usage is TRBV11-2 and J usage is TRBJ2-7; TRBD1 matches at 10 bases. The germline gives CDR1 SGHAT, CDR2 FQNNGV. Germline trimming cut 5 bases from V and 8 bases from J; bases unmatched to any gene: 15. CDR3 size: 16 residues. This CDR3 reads CASSPKGQGERYQQYF. Here the CDR3 DNA reads TGTGCCAGCAGCCCAAAAGGACAGGGGGAGAGGTACCAGCAGTACTTC.

This clonotype was detected only a few times. The chain employs TRBV24-1 and TRBJ1-2; possibly TRBD1 for D (5 bases). CDR3 size: 16 residues. The germline gives CDR1 KGHDR, CDR2 SFDVKD. Trimming took off 4 bases at V and 1 base at J, with 15 bases between the two ends. As DNA, the CDR3 is TGTGCCACCAGTGACTCCGGACACTTAGATAACTATGGCTACACCTTC. It codes for CATSDSGHLDNYGYTF.

V is TRBV30 and J is TRBJ2-7, with no clear D. The germline V and J ends were trimmed by 2 bases and 2 bases, with 7 bases remaining between them. CDR3 length: 12 residues. The germline V gene has CDR1 GTSNPN and CDR2 SVGIG (reference sequence). CDR3 in amino acids: CAWSITTYEQYF. For the CDR3, the DNA is TGTGCCTGGAGTATTACAACCTACGAGCAGTACTTC.

The chain employs TRBV30 and TRBJ1-5; D is possibly TRBD1 (5 bases). V lost 1 base and J lost 3, with 7 bases in between. The V gene's germline CDR1 is GTSNPN and CDR2 SVGIG (reference sequence). CDR3 size: 13 residues. The CDR3 reads CAWSAGSNQPQHF. The CDR3 bases are TGTGCCTGGAGTGCAGGGTCCAATCAGCCCCAGCATTTT.

This clonotype was seen only a few times. The chain has TRBV15 and TRBJ2-3; 8 bases agree with TRBD2. Germline V gene data show CDR1 as LNHNV and CDR2 as YYDKDF (reference sequence). V gave up 5 bases and J gave up 0 bases; unmatched junction bases: 7. This CDR3 has 16 amino acids. The CDR3 here is CATSSTSGPSTDTQYF. CDR3 nucleotide sequence: TGTGCCACCAGCTCAACTAGCGGACCAAGCACAGATACGCAGTATTTT.

The chain joins TRBV12-5 to TRBJ1-2; unclear D gene. Germline CDR1 LGHNT, CDR2 FRNRAP. This CDR3 is 14 amino acids long. V dropped 1 base and J dropped 5 bases, with 11 bases sitting between them. The CDR3 coding sequence is TGTGCTAGTGGTTTGGGGGGAGTGCAGTATGGCTACACCTTC. It yields the protein CASGLGGVQYGYTF.

At least ten counts were recorded for this clonotype. The chain couples TRBV24-1 to TRBJ1-5; D remains ambiguous. From germline, CDR1 is KGHDR and CDR2 SFDVKD. V gave up 0 bases and J gave up 3 bases, with 14 bases separating them. There are 17 residues in the CDR3. CDR3 nucleotide sequence: TGTGCCACCAGTGATTTGTGTACAGCGAGGAACAATCAGCCCCAGCATTTT. It specifies CATSDLCTARNNQPQHF.

This clonotype was seen many times. The rearrangement links TRBV10-3 to TRBJ1-1; D unresolved. The germline CDR1 and CDR2 sequences are ENHRY and SYGVKD. The CDR3 consists of 14 residues. Trimming left V 3 bases short and J 6 bases short, with 14 bases between. The CDR3, as DNA: TGTGCCATCAGTGATGGACCTAGAAGGGCTGAAGCTTTCTTT. It specifies CAISDGPRRAEAFF.

This clonotype was counted between two and nine times. The rearrangement links TRBV5-1 to TRBJ2-1, with 11 bases matching TRBD2. CDR3 length equals 18 residues. V gave up 4 bases and J gave up 4 bases; unmatched junction bases: 13. Per the germline V gene, CDR1 is SGHRS and CDR2 is YFSETQ. The CDR3 here is CASSRTPLAGGPYNEQFF. The CDR3, as DNA: TGCGCCAGCAGCCGGACCCCGTTAGCGGGGGGGCCGTACAATGAGCAGTTCTTC.

The table lists this clonotype with many counts. The J gene is TRBJ1-1, the V gene TRBV6-2 or TRBV6-3; D gene uncertain. V was shortened by 6 bases and J by 6 bases, with 17 bases between the two germline ends. This CDR3 spans 14 amino acids. The germline V gene encodes CDR1 MNHEY and CDR2 SVGEGT. CDR3 DNA: TGTGCCAGCAGACCGGACGGCCTGTCGGCTGAAGCTTTCTTT. Its translation: CASRPDGLSAEAFF.

This chain connects TRBV30 to TRBJ2-2, with TRBD2 as a possible D gene (6 bases). CDR3 length equals 15 residues. The V gene lost 4 bases and the J gene lost 5 bases, with 17 bases spanning the gap. Germline lookup yields CDR1 GTSNPN and CDR2 SVGIG (reference sequence). The CDR3 loop reads CAWIPGGRLTGELFF. CDR3 sequence (DNA): TGTGCCTGGATACCCGGGGGTCGGTTAACCGGGGAGCTGTTTTTT.

Many counts were recorded for this clonotype. The V and J genes are TRBV3-1 and TRBJ1-5, with D unclear. Trimming removed 4 bases at V and 2 bases at J, with 9 bases between. Germline CDR1 LGHDT, CDR2 YNNKEL (reference sequence). The CDR3 runs 14 residues. The CDR3, as DNA: TGTGCCAGCAGCCCGATGTGGGGCAATCAGCCCCAGCATTTT. Its protein product is CASSPMWGNQPQHF.

The table lists this clonotype with many counts. This rearrangement joins TRBV4-2 to TRBJ2-5, with D perhaps TRBD1 (6 bases). There are 15 residues in the CDR3. CDR1 is LGHNA and CDR2 is YNFKEQ in the germline V gene. V lost 3 bases, J lost 5 bases, and 16 bases lay in between. CDR3 sequence reads: CASSQSPGVGETQYF. The CDR3 nucleotides are TGTGCCAGCAGCCAGTCACCAGGGGTGGGGGAGACCCAGTACTTC.

The chain combines TRBV7-9 with TRBJ2-3; the match to TRBD2 covers 7 bases. The CDR3 extends over 15 amino acids. The V gene's germline CDR1 is SEHNR and CDR2 FQNEAQ (reference sequence). Unmatched junction bases numbered 8, after V lost 5 bases and J lost 3 bases. CDR3 bases: TGTGCCAGCAGCCCCTTGGGGGGGGGTACAGATACGCAGTATTTT. Translated: CASSPLGGGTDTQYF.

The V gene is TRBV6-1, the J gene TRBJ1-1, with D possibly being TRBD1 (6 bases). CDR3 length: 15 amino acids. V shed 1 base and J shed 10 bases, with 19 bases lying between them. Germline V gives CDR1 MNHNS, CDR2 SASEGT. The CDR3 coding sequence is TGTGCCAGCAGTGAAGGCCCAGGGGTCCGGCGTCGAGCTTTCTTT. This codes for CASSEGPGVRRRAFF.

This clonotype showed up many times. This sequence joins TRBV7-9 and TRBJ2-6, with D perhaps being TRBD1 or TRBD2 (5 bases each). The germline gives CDR1 SEHNR, CDR2 FQNEAQ (reference sequence). Trimming removed 0 bases from V and 0 bases from J, with 12 bases in between. The CDR3 is 18 amino acids. CDR3 protein: CASSLARDAYSGANVLTF. CDR3 nucleotides: TGTGCCAGCAGCTTAGCCCGGGACGCATACTCTGGGGCCAACGTCCTGACTTTC.

This clonotype has only a few counts. At one end the junction does not follow the germline gene, possibly because of a read error. The chain employs TRBV20-1 and TRBJ1-2; D remains ambiguous. CDR1 is DFQATT and CDR2 is SNEGSKA in the germline V gene (reference sequence). This CDR3 has 13 residues. The CDR3 nucleotides read TGCAGTGCTAAGGGCCTAACCCCCTATGGCTACATCTTC. Translation gives CSAKGLTPYGYIF.

This clonotype has a handful of counts. The chain is built from TRBV20-1 and TRBJ2-3; TRBD2 aligns across 8 bases. The junction had 6 bases not matched to a gene; V was cut back by 1 base and J by 3 bases. The germline gives CDR1 DFQATT, CDR2 SNEGSKA (reference sequence). The CDR3 contains 15 residues. The CDR3 DNA follows: TGCAGTGCTAGAGCACCGGGACTAGAAACAGATACGCAGTATTTT. Its protein is CSARAPGLETDTQYF.